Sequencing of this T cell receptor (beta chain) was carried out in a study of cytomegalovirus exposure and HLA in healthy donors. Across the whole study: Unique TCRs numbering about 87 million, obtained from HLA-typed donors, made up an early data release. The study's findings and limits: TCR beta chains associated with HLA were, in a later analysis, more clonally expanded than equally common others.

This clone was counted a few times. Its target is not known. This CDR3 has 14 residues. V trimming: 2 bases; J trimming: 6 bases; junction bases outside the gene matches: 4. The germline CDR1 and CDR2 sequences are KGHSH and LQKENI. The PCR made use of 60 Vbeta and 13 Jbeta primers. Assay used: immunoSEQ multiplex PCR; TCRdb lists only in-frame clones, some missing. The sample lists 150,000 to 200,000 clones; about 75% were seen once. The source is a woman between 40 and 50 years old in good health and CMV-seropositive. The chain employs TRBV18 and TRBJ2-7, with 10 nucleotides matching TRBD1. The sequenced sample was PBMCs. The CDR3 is CASSPTTGGGEQYF. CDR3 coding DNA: TGTGCCAGCTCACCAACGACAGGGGGCGGCGAGCAGTACTTC.